This T cell receptor (beta chain) was found in a study of CD8 T cells in Susac syndrome. V was shortened by 8 bases and J by 7 bases, with 12 bases between the two germline ends. This CDR3 has 12 residues. cDNA came from roughly 0.53 to 1 ug RNA primed by random hexamers. Multiplex immunoSEQ PCR targeted 54 Vbeta and 13 Jbeta TCR beta segments. TCRdb used MiXCR to reprocess the immunoSEQ multiplex PCR reads, holding one entry per CDR3 protein. The sample includes 130,000 or so distinct CDR3 sequences, 65% to 90% of them seen just once. Overall study results and limits: By the study's own acknowledgment, its TCR sequencing and HLA analysis included relatively few individuals.

CD8+ and CD4+ blood T cells underwent TCR beta sequencing. Multiple sclerosis controls were treatment-naive patients with stable or active relapsing-remitting disease. For this clonotype: What it recognizes is unknown.

Sequenced input: CD8+ T cells from PBMCs. The TCR comes from a human donor with multiple sclerosis. J is TRBJ2-1 and V is TRBV12-3 or TRBV12-4, with D possibly matching TRBD2 (5 bases). The CDR3 nucleotides read TGTGCCAGCGGGAGAGCGGTAAATGAGCAGTTCTTC. It yields the protein CASGRAVNEQFF.